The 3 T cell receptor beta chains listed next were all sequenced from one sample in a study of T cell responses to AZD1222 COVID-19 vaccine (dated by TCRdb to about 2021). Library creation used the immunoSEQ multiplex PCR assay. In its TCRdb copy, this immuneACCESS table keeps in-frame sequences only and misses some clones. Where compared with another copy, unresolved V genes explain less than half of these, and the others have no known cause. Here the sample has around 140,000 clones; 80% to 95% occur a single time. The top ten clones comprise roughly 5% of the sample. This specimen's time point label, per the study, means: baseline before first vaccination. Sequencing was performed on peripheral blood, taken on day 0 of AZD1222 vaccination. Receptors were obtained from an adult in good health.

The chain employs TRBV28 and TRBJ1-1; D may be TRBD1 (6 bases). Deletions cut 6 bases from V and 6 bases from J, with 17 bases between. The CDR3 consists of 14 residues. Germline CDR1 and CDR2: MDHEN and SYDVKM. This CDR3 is CASSKPGGGPEAFF. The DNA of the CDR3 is TGTGCCAGCAGCAAGCCGGGGGGGGGCCCTGAAGCTTTCTTT. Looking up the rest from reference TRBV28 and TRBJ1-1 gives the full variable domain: DVKVTQSSRYLVKRTGEKVFLECVQDMDHENMFWYRQDPGLGLRLIYFSYDVKMKEKGDIPEGYSVSREKKERFSLILESASTNQTSMYLCASSKPGGGPEAFFGQGTRLTVV.

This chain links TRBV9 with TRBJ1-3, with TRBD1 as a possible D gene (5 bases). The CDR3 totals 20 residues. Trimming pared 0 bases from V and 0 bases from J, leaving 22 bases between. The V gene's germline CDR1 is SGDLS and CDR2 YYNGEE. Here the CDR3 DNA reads TGTGCCAGCAGCGTAGAGGGTCGGGCCGCAGGGTCGAGCTCTGGAAACACCATATATTTT. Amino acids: CASSVEGRAAGSSSGNTIYF.

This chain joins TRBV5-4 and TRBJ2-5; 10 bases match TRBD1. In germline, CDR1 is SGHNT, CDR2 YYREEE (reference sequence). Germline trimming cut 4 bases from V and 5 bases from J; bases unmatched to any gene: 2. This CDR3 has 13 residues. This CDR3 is CASSADRGETQYF. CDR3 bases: TGTGCCAGCAGCGCGGACAGGGGGGAGACCCAGTACTTC.